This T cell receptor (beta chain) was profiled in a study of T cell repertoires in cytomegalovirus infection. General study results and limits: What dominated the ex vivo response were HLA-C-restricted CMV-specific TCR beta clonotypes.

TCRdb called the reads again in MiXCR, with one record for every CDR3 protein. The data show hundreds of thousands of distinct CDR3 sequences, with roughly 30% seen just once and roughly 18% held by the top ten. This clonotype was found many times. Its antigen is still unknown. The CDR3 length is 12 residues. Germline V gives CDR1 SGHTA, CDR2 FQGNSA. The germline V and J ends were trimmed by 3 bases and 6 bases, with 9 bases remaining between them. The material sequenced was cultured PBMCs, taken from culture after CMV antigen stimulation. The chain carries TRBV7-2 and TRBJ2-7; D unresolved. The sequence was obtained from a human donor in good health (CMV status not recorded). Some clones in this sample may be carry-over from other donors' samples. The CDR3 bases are TGTGCCAGCAGCTTTAGGCACGGCGAGCAGTACTTC. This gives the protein CASSFRHGEQYF.